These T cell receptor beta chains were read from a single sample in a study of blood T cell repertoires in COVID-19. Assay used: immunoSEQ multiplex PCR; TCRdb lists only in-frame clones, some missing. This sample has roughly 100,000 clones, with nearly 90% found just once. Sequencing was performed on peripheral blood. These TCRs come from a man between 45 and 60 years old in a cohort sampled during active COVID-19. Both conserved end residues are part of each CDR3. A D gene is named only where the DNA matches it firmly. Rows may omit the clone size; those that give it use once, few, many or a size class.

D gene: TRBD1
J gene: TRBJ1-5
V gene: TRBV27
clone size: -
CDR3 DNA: TGTGCCAGCAGTGCAGGGACAGGGGGGTCGCCCCAGCATTTT
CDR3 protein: CASSAGTGGSPQHF

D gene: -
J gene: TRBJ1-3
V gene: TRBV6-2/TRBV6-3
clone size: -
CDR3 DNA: TGTGCCAGCAGTCGTACAGGGCAACGAAACACCATATATTTT
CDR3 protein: CASSRTGQRNTIYF

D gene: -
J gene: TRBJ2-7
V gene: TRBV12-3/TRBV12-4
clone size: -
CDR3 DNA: TGTGCCAGCAGTTGGGTGGACAGATACGAGCAGTACTTC
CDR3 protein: CASSWVDRYEQYF

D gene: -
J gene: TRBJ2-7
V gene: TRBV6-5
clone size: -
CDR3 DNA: TGTGCCAGCAAGGACAGCCGCTACGAGCAGTACTTC
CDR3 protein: CASKDSRYEQYF

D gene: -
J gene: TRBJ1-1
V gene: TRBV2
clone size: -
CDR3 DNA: TGTGCCAGCAACGAGGCAGATCAAGCTTTCTTT
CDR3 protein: CASNEADQAFF

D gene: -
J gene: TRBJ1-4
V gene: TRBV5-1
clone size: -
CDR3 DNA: TGCGCCAGCAGCTTACAGGGATGGGGTGAAAAACTGTTTTTT
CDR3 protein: CASSLQGWGEKLFF

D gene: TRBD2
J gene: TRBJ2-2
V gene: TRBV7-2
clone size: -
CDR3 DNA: TGTGCCAGCAGCCCCCCACGAGCGGGGATCACCGGGGAGCTGTTTTTT
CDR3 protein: CASSPPRAGITGELFF

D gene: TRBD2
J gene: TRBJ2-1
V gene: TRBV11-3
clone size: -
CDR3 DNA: TGTGCCAGCAGCTCGGCTAGCGGGGAAAATGAGCAGTTCTTC
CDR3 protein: CASSSASGENEQFF

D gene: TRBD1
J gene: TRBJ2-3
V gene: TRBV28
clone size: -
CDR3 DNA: TGTGCCAGCAGTTTTCGGCAGGGGGCAGATACGCAGTATTTT
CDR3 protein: CASSFRQGADTQYF

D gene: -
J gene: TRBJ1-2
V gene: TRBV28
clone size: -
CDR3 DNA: TGTGCCAGCAGTTCAGGGAATGAGTATGGCTACACCTTC
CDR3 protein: CASSSGNEYGYTF

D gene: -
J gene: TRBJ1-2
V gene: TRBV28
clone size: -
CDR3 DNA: TGTGCCAGTGGGCAGGGCCACTATGGCTACACCTTC
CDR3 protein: CASGQGHYGYTF

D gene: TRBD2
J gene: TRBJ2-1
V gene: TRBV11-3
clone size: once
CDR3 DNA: TGTGCCAGCAGCTTAGGAAGAGGACTAGCGGGGCCTTACAATGAGCAGTTCTTC
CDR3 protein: CASSLGRGLAGPYNEQFF

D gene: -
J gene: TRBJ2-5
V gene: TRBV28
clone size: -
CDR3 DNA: TGTGCCAGCAGTTTACAAACAGGGCCCCAGTACTTC
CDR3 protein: CASSLQTGPQYF

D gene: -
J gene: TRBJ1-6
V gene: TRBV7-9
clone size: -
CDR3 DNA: TGTGCCAGCAGCTTATACGGGAGCTCCTATAATTCACCCCTCCACTTT
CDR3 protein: CASSLYGSSYNSPLHF

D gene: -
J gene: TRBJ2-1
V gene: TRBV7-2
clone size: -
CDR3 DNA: TGTGCCAGCAGCTTAGCGGGGGCCGCCTACAATGAGCAGTTCTTC
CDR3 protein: CASSLAGAAYNEQFF

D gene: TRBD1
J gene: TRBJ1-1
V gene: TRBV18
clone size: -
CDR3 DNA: TGTGCCAGCTCACGACAGGGGGCCACTGAAGCTTTCTTT
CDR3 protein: CASSRQGATEAFF

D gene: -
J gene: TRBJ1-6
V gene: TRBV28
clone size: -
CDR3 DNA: TGTGCCAGCAGTTCAGGGAAGGTCTCACCCCTCCACTTT
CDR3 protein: CASSSGKVSPLHF

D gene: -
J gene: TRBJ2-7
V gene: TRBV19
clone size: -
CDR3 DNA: TGTGCCAGTAGTATAGATCTCCCAGGACAAGGTTACGAGCAGTACTTC
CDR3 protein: CASSIDLPGQGYEQYF

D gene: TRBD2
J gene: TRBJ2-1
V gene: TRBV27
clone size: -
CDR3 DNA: TGTGCCACGACTAGCGGTGAAAATGAGCAGTTCTTC
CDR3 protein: CATTSGENEQFF

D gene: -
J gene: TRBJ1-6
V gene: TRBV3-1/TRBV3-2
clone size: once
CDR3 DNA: TGTGCCAGCAGCCAAGTGACGGGGGGCCATAATTCACCCCTCCACTTT
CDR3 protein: CASSQVTGGHNSPLHF

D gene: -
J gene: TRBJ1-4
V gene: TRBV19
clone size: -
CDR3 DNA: TGTGCCAGTAGTGTCCATAGTGCAACTAATGAAAAACTGTTTTTT
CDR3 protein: CASSVHSATNEKLFF

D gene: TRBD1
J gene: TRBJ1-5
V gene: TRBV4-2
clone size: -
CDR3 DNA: TGTGCCAGCAGCCGAACGACAGGGGGCAATCAGCCCCAGCATTTT
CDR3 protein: CASSRTTGGNQPQHF

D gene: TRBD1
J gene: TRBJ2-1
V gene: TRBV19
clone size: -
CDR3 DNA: TGTGCCAGTACCCCCAGGGACAGCGAATTTTGGTTTGGCGACAATGAGCAGTTCTTC
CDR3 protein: CASTPRDSEFWFGDNEQFF

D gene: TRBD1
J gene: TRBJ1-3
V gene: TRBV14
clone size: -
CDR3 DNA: TGTGCCAGCAGCCCGCAGGGGGCTGGAAACACCATATATTTT
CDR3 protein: CASSPQGAGNTIYF

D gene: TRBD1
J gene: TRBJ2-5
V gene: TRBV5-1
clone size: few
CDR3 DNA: TGCGCCAGCAGGACGGGGACAGGGGTAGGAGAGACCCAGTACTTC
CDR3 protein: CASRTGTGVGETQYF

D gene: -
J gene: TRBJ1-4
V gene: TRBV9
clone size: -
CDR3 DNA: TGTGCCAGCAGCTCGTCCGGACAGAGGGCTGAAAAACTGTTTTTT
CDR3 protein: CASSSSGQRAEKLFF

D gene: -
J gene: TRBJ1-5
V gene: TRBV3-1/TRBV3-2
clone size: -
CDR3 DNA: TGTGCCAGCGGAGAGACCTCGAATCAGCCCCAGCATTTT
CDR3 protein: CASGETSNQPQHF

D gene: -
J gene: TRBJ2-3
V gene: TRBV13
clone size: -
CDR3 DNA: TGTGCCAGCAGCTCCCGGCTCACCGGAGGTTTCGATACGCAGTATTTT
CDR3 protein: CASSSRLTGGFDTQYF

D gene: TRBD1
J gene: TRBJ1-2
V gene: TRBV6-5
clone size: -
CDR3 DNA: TGTGCCAGCAGGGCCGGACAGGGTAGCTATGGCTACACCTTC
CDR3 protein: CASRAGQGSYGYTF

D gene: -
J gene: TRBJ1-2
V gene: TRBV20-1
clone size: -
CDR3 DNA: TGCAGTGCTAGTATCGGGGTCAGTGGGGGCTACACCTTC
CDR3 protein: CSASIGVSGGYTF

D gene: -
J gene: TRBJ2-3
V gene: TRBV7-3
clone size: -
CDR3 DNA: TGTGCCAGCAGCAACAACGAGGGGGCTAGCGGGCACCTGGATACGCAGTATTTT
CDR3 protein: CASSNNEGASGHLDTQYF

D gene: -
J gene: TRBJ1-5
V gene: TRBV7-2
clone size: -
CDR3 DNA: TGTGCCAGCAGCTTAAGTGAGGATCAGCCCCAGCATTTT
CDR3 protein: CASSLSEDQPQHF

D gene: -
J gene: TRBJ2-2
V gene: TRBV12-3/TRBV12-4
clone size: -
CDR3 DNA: TGTGCCAGCAGTTTAATCAGCACCGGGGAGCTGTTTTTT
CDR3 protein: CASSLISTGELFF

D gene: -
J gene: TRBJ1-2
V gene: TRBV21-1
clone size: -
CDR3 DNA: TGTGCCAGCAGCAAGGGTGGAGGGTATGGCTACACCTTC
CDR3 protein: CASSKGGGYGYTF

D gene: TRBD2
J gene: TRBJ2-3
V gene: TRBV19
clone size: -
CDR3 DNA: TGTGCCAGTAGTCCGCGGGGCGGGGGGGGCAAAGATACGCAGTATTTT
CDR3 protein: CASSPRGGGGKDTQYF

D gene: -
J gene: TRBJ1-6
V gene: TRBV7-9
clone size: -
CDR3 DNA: TGTGCCAGCAGCTTAGAACAGTATGGATCACCCCTCCACTTT
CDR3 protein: CASSLEQYGSPLHF

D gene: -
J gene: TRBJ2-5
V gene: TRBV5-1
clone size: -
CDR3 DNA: TGCGCCAGCAGCTTTGGGAGACCCGGCACAGGGGAGACCCAGTACTTC
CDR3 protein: CASSFGRPGTGETQYF

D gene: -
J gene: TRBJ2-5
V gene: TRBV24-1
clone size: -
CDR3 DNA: TGTGCCACCAGTACGGGGGAGACCCAGTACTTC
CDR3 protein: CATSTGETQYF

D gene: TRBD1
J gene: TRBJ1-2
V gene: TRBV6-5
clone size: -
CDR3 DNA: TGTGCCAGCAGTAGGACAGGGGATCATGGCTACACCTTC
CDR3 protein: CASSRTGDHGYTF

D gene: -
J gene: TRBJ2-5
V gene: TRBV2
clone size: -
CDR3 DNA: TGTGCCAGCAGTGAGGAGGAGTCGAGAGAGACCCAGTACTTC
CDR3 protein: CASSEEESRETQYF

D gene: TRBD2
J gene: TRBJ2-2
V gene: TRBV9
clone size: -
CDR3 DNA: TGTGCCAGCAGCGTAAGACTAGCGGGGGGGCTAGTCACCGGGGAGCTGTTTTTT
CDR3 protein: CASSVRLAGGLVTGELFF